This TCR beta chain is from a study of blood T cell repertoires in COVID-19. Looking at the study overall: Acute-phase and convalescent COVID-19 samples originated in the United States, Italy and Spain. PBMCs, B-cell-depleted T cells, or T cells provided the cDNA or gDNA that made up the material.

V lost 4 bases, J lost 5 bases, and 5 bases stayed unmatched. Germline V CDR1 and CDR2: SGHDT, YYEEEE. The CDR3 has 14 amino acids. Original processing notes: Nucleated cell number was recorded as an estimate derived from reference gene primer amplification. TCRdb's copy holds only in-frame clones and misses some; the assay was immunoSEQ multiplex PCR. V, J and clone size derive from that table, while D and trimming were established from the DNA sequence. The sample carries roughly 250,000 clones, 80% to 90% recorded once. The sequence was collected from a man in his forties with acute or convalescent COVID-19. The sequenced material came from peripheral blood. The chain uses TRBV5-6 and TRBJ1-4; 7 bases are shared with TRBD1. The CDR3 protein is CASSARGRNEKLFF. CDR3 bases: TGTGCCAGCAGCGCAAGGGGGCGAAATGAAAAACTGTTTTTT. Full variable domain (outside the CDR3, taken from reference TRBV5-6 and TRBJ1-4): DAGVTQSPTHLIKTRGQQVTLRCSPKSGHDTVSWYQQALGQGPQFIFQYYEEEERQRGNFPDRFSGHQFPNYSSELNVNALLLGDSALYLCASSARGRNEKLFFGSGTQLSVL.